A selection of T cell receptor beta chains follows, all from one sample in a study of blood T cells in healthy people across ages. MiXCR was run by TCRdb on the 5' RACE reads, yielding one entry per CDR3 protein. The sample lists approximately 690,000 distinct CDR3 sequences, 58% occurring once. Sequencing was carried out using blood. The receptors shown here come from a man aged 55-75 years in good health. The CDR3 runs from the conserved cysteine through the conserved F or W. D genes are given only for firm matches. Size tells how often a clone was seen (once, few, many) or the class of an expanded clone, and some rows leave it out.

D	V	J	size	DNA	CDR3
.	TRBV10-3	TRBJ2-1	many	TGTGCCGGAGGTTCCAGCGGTTCCTACAATGAGCAGTTCTTC	CAGGSSGSYNEQFF
TRBD1	TRBV5-5	TRBJ2-7	few	TGTGCCAGCAGCCGCTTATCCGGGACAGGTACCTACGAGCAGTACTTC	CASSRLSGTGTYEQYF
.	TRBV10-2	TRBJ2-3	once	TGCGCCAGCAGTGGCGCGGGGTCAGATACGCAGTATTTT	CASSGAGSDTQYF
.	TRBV5-1	TRBJ2-1	.	TGCGCCAGCAGCGACTACAGGGAGCAGTTCTTC	CASSDYREQFF
TRBD2	TRBV3-1	TRBJ2-1	few	TGTGCCAGCAGCGAAAGGGGCGGGAGCAATGAGCAGTTCTTC	CASSERGGSNEQFF
TRBD1	TRBV9	TRBJ2-3	few	TGTGCCAGCAGCGCCCGACAGGGCTTGGGCACAGATACGCAGTATTTT	CASSARQGLGTDTQYF
.	TRBV6-6	TRBJ1-4	once	TGTGCCAACAGAGGCCCAGAGGGTGAAAAACTGTTTTTT	CANRGPEGEKLFF
TRBD1	TRBV28	TRBJ2-6	few	TGTGCCAGCAGTTTATCCGGGACAGCTGGGGCCAACGTCCTGACTTTC	CASSLSGTAGANVLTF
.	TRBV29-1	TRBJ2-5	.	TGCAGCGTTGAAGATAAGGGTGCGGGGACCCAGTACTTC	CSVEDKGAGTQYF
TRBD1	TRBV19	TRBJ1-2	.	TGTGCCAGTAGTATAGGGGGACAGACTGGCTACACCTTC	CASSIGGQTGYTF
.	TRBV5-1	TRBJ1-2	.	TGCGCCAGCAGCGCCCCTCCACGGGGCTACACCTTC	CASSAPPRGYTF
TRBD1	TRBV29-1	TRBJ2-2	.	TGCAGCGTCCCGGGACAGGGTCACGGGGAGCTGTTTTTT	CSVPGQGHGELFF
TRBD2	TRBV6-5	TRBJ2-1	.	TGTGCCAGCAGTGGGACTAGGGGGGATGAGCAGTTCTTC	CASSGTRGDEQFF
TRBD1	TRBV25-1	TRBJ2-1	.	TGTGCCAGCAGTGAACCCCGCCGGACAGGCAGAAATGAGCAGTTCTTC	CASSEPRRTGRNEQFF
.	TRBV24-1	TRBJ1-2	few	TGTGCCACCAGTGATCGGTCTGATGGCTACACCTTC	CATSDRSDGYTF
.	TRBV6-1	TRBJ2-5	few	TGTGCCAGCAGTGAATATGGGGCCCAAGAGACCCAGTACTTC	CASSEYGAQETQYF
TRBD2	TRBV15	TRBJ2-1	.	TGTGCCACCAGTCTTCTAGCGGGGGTAGGAGAGCAGTTCTTC	CATSLLAGVGEQFF
.	TRBV12-3/TRBV12-4	TRBJ2-7	few	TGTGCCAGCAGTGCTAGCGTTACCTCCAACGAGCAGTACTTC	CASSASVTSNEQYF
TRBD1	TRBV18	TRBJ1-1	once	TGTGCCAGCTCACCAGTCCGAGGGGGCAACACTGAAGCTTTCTTT	CASSPVRGGNTEAFF
.	TRBV6-2/TRBV6-3	TRBJ1-1	many	TGTGCCAGCAGTTACGGTCGAGAAAACACTGAAGCTTTCTTT	CASSYGRENTEAFF
TRBD1	TRBV20-1	TRBJ1-1	.	TGCAGTGCTAGCTGGACAGGGGGCTCAGTGAACACTGAAGCTTTCTTT	CSASWTGGSVNTEAFF
.	TRBV5-5	TRBJ1-4	.	TGTGCCAGCAACCTGTTAATCTCTAATGAAAAACTGTTTTTT	CASNLLISNEKLFF
TRBD1	TRBV10-3	TRBJ2-1	once	TGTGCCATCAGGACCGGGACAGGCCACAATGAGCAGTTCTTC	CAIRTGTGHNEQFF
TRBD1	TRBV12-5	TRBJ2-1	.	TGTGCTAGTGGTTGGGGGACAGGGGTTGGCGATGTGCAGTTCTTC	CASGWGTGVGDVQFF
.	TRBV7-6	TRBJ2-5	.	TGTGCCAGCAGACTAACTGAAGAGACCCAGTACTTC	CASRLTEETQYF
.	TRBV2	TRBJ1-1	few	TGTGCCAGCAAAGCGGAAATAGGGAACACTGAAGCTTTCTTT	CASKAEIGNTEAFF
TRBD1	TRBV10-3	TRBJ2-7	few	TGTGCCATCAATTCTTCCGGGACAGGGCACTCCTACGAGCAGTACTTC	CAINSSGTGHSYEQYF
TRBD2	TRBV20-1	TRBJ2-7	.	TGCAGTGCTAGAGATCAGACGGGGGGTTCCTACGAGCAGTACTTC	CSARDQTGGSYEQYF
.	TRBV7-9	TRBJ1-2	once	TGTGCCAGCAGCTTAGTCTGGGCAAATGGCTACACCTTC	CASSLVWANGYTF
.	TRBV20-1	TRBJ2-3	.	TGCAGTGCTATGACAGTCAGCACAGATACGCAGTATTTT	CSAMTVSTDTQYF
.	TRBV7-2	TRBJ2-5	.	TGTGCCAGCAGCTTACGGGCAGAACAAGAGACCCAGTACTTC	CASSLRAEQETQYF
TRBD2	TRBV20-1	TRBJ2-3	.	TGCAGTGCTAGAGGTAGCGGGGGGGCTCAGGATACGCAGTATTTT	CSARGSGGAQDTQYF
.	TRBV19	TRBJ2-4	.	TGTGCCAGTAGTAACGGGGACAAACTAGCCAAAAACATTCAGTACTTC	CASSNGDKLAKNIQYF
TRBD2	TRBV12-3/TRBV12-4	TRBJ2-7	.	TGTGCCAGCAGTTTTGTAGCGGGGAGCTCCTACGAGCAGTACTTC	CASSFVAGSSYEQYF
.	TRBV20-1	TRBJ2-1	.	TGCAGTGCTACCGGGGACAAAACTGTAAGGGAGTTCTTC	CSATGDKTVREFF
.	TRBV29-1	TRBJ2-5	.	TGCAGCTCGGGCCTAGAGACCCAGTACTTC	CSSGLETQYF
.	TRBV6-5	TRBJ1-1	.	TGTGCCAGTTCGTCGTGGGCCCTCGACACTGAAGCTTTCTTT	CASSSWALDTEAFF
TRBD1	TRBV2	TRBJ1-2	few	TGTGCCAGCAGCGGACAGGCGGGCTATGGCTACACCTTC	CASSGQAGYGYTF
TRBD2	TRBV29-1	TRBJ2-5	.	TGCAGCGCCGTCGGACTAGCGGCTCAAGAGACCCAGTACTTC	CSAVGLAAQETQYF
.	TRBV5-1	TRBJ2-7	.	TGCGCCAGCAGCTTGTGGCAGGGTGACGAGCAGTACTTC	CASSLWQGDEQYF